This passage covers 24 T cell receptor beta chains from one sample sequenced in a study of T cell repertoires in cytomegalovirus infection. These receptors have no identified antigens. One entry per CDR3 protein results from TCRdb running MiXCR on the reads. The table lists hundreds of thousands of distinct CDR3 sequences, around a third of them singletons. The sequenced sample was cultured PBMCs, obtained from culture after CMV antigen stimulation. The receptor set was obtained from a human donor in good health (CMV status not recorded). Some clones in this sample may be carry-over from other donors' samples.

This clonotype was counted only a few times. The chain couples TRBV10-2 to TRBJ1-1; TRBD1 might be the D (6 bases). There are 16 residues in the CDR3. Trimming stripped 2 bases from V and 4 bases from J, with 17 bases between. Germline loops: CDR1 WSHSY, CDR2 SAAADI. This CDR3 is CASSEPTGTSGTEAFF. DNA for the CDR3: TGCGCCAGCAGTGAGCCTACAGGGACGAGCGGCACTGAAGCTTTCTTT.

A few counts support this clonotype. The CDR3 region has the DNA TGTGCCAGCAGCTTACTGGATCCAGGGAAGCACGAGCAGTACTTC. Protein sequence: CASSLLDPGKHEQYF. This chain connects TRBV7-2 to TRBJ2-7; TRBD1 is a possible D gene (5 bases). The CDR3 sequence is 15 residues long. The ends were cut back, 2 bases at V and 5 bases at J, with 16 bases in the middle. Germline-derived CDR1 and CDR2 are SGHTA and FQGNSA.

This clonotype was counted between two and nine times. V and J are TRBV25-1 and TRBJ1-2, with D possibly matching TRBD1 (5 bases). In germline, CDR1 is MGHDK, CDR2 SYGVNS. V dropped 5 bases and J dropped 2 bases, with 9 bases sitting between them. The CDR3 runs to 13 residues. CDR3 sequence (DNA): TGTGCCAGCAGTTCTCAGGGCAACTATGGCTACACCTTC. Protein: CASSSQGNYGYTF.

The rearrangement uses TRBV28 and TRBJ2-7; 10 positions match TRBD2. CDR1 is MDHEN and CDR2 is SYDVKM in the germline V gene. The V segment lost 2 bases and the J segment 3 bases; nucleotides outside the gene matches: 16. This CDR3 contains 19 residues. The CDR3 spells CASSLTGGGLAGVDYEQYF. The CDR3 DNA reads as TGTGCCAGCAGTTTAACGGGGGGCGGGCTAGCGGGAGTTGACTACGAGCAGTACTTC.

This rearrangement joins TRBV5-1 to TRBJ2-3; D is unclear. V was pared by 5 bases and J by 0 bases, with 16 bases between. The CDR3 extends over 16 amino acids. The germline gives CDR1 SGHRS, CDR2 YFSETQ. The CDR3 is CASRIPKNPSTDTQYF. The CDR3 DNA follows: TGCGCCAGCAGGATCCCTAAGAATCCGAGCACAGATACGCAGTATTTT.

V is TRBV7-3 and J is TRBJ2-1; 10 bases fit TRBD2. Germline V gene sequence: CDR1 SGHTA, CDR2 FQGTGA. V was clipped by 4 bases and J by 3 bases; unmatched bases: 6. This CDR3 is 16 amino acids long. CDR3 bases: TGTGCCAGCAGCTCCCCAGCGGGAGGGATCTACAATGAGCAGTTCTTC. It encodes CASSSPAGGIYNEQFF.

This sequence joins TRBV15 and TRBJ2-5; D is uncertain. The germline V gene encodes CDR1 LNHNV and CDR2 YYDKDF (reference sequence). V lost 3 bases and J lost 2, with 10 bases in between. CDR3 size: 14 residues. The CDR3 here is CATSSYMGQETQYF. The CDR3 DNA follows: TGTGCCACCAGCAGCTACATGGGTCAAGAGACCCAGTACTTC.

The J gene is TRBJ1-1, the V gene TRBV4-1; possibly TRBD1 for D (5 bases). The V end lost 4 bases, the J end lost 0 bases, and 9 bases lay between the germline ends. Germline V lookup: CDR1 MGHRA, CDR2 YSYEKL. The CDR3 runs to 14 residues. As DNA, the CDR3 is TGCGCCAGCAGCCCGGACACCCTGAACACTGAAGCTTTCTTT. This gives the protein CASSPDTLNTEAFF.

This chain joins TRBV6-2 or TRBV6-3 and TRBJ2-3; TRBD2 matches 9 bases. J gave up 5 bases and V 5 bases, and 14 bases lay outside the gene matches. This CDR3 is 17 amino acids long. The germline gives CDR1 MNHEY, CDR2 SVGEGT. Written as DNA, the CDR3 is TGTGCCAGCAGTCCTGCACAGGGGAAACTAGCGGGAGATACGCAGTATTTT. Translating gives CASSPAQGKLAGDTQYF.

Ten or more counts support this clonotype. The chain has TRBV4-3 and TRBJ1-1; a possible D gene is TRBD1 (6 bases). CDR3 length: 17 amino acids. The V end was cut by 0 bases, the J end by 5 bases, with 19 bases between. Germline values: CDR1 LGHNA, CDR2 YSLEER. CDR3 coding DNA: TGCGCCAGCAGCCAAGATCGTTGGGAGGGGGGAGGAACTGAAGCTTTCTTT. Protein product: CASSQDRWEGGGTEAFF.

This clonotype has only a few counts. The chain uses TRBV7-3 and TRBJ2-3; 15 bases agree with TRBD2. The trim removed 5 bases at V and 8 bases at J, leaving 5 bases unmatched. Germline V gene sequence: CDR1 SGHTA, CDR2 FQGTGA. The CDR3 extends over 15 amino acids. The CDR3 spells CASSLGLAGGGTQYF. DNA for the CDR3: TGTGCCAGCAGCCTAGGACTAGCGGGAGGGGGTACGCAGTATTTT.

The sample holds many counts of this clonotype. This chain connects TRBV7-3 to TRBJ2-7, with D tentatively TRBD1 (5 bases). Germline CDR1 is SGHTA and CDR2 is FQGTGA. This CDR3 has 13 residues. V was cut by 2 bases and J by 3 bases, with 8 bases left in between. CDR3 bases: TGTGCCAGCAGCTTATCCAGGGACTACGAGCAGTACTTC. Translating it yields CASSLSRDYEQYF. Full variable domain (remainder filled in from reference TRBV7-3 and TRBJ2-7): GAGVSQTPSNKVTEKGKYVELRCDPISGHTALYWYRQSLGQGPEFLIYFQGTGAADDSGLPNDRFFAVRPEGSVSTLKIQRTERGDSAVYLCASSLSRDYEQYFGPGTRLTVT.

V is TRBV29-1 and J is TRBJ1-1; D is possibly TRBD1 (6 bases). The CDR3 runs to 15 residues. CDR1 SQVTM and CDR2 ANQGSEA come from the germline V gene. Trimming pared 5 bases from V and 1 base from J, leaving 17 bases between. CDR3 nucleotide sequence: TGCAGCGTTCGGCTCGATGGGGGCCCGAACACTGAAGCTTTCTTT. It yields the protein CSVRLDGGPNTEAFF.

The sample holds a few counts of this clonotype. This rearrangement joins TRBV2 to TRBJ2-7; 10 bases fit TRBD2. The germline gives CDR1 SNHLY, CDR2 FYNNEI. The CDR3 runs to 14 residues. J lost 2 bases, V lost 8 bases, and 6 bases had no gene match. CDR3 nucleotides: TGTGCCAGCGAGACTAGCGGGCCGGCCTACGAGCAGTACTTC. This sequence encodes CASETSGPAYEQYF.

The chain recombines TRBV10-3 with TRBJ2-3; D gene unclear. Trimming left V 0 bases short and J 11 bases short, with 18 bases between. This CDR3 spans 15 amino acids. Germline V lookup: CDR1 ENHRY, CDR2 SYGVKD. The CDR3 nucleotides are TGTGCCATCAGTGAGTCAGGTGGACCCACGTCGGGGCAGTATTTT. This encodes CAISESGGPTSGQYF.

The sample holds many counts of this clonotype. The rearrangement uses TRBV7-2 and TRBJ1-2; 8 positions agree with TRBD1. With 4 bases clipped from V and 8 bases from J, the junction kept 9 bases outside the gene matches. The CDR3 consists of 14 residues. The germline gives CDR1 SGHTA, CDR2 FQGNSA. Written as DNA, the CDR3 is TGTGCCAGCAGCTATCCAGGGGGCGCGAGAGGCTACACCTTC. Translating it yields CASSYPGGARGYTF.

This rearrangement joins TRBV6-1 to TRBJ1-2; 9 nucleotides match TRBD1. This CDR3 has 17 residues. V was clipped by 6 bases and J by 7 bases; unmatched bases: 18. Germline lookup yields CDR1 MNHNS and CDR2 SASEGT. The CDR3 loop reads CASSPEGGDREFPGYTF. The CDR3 DNA sequence: TGTGCCAGCAGCCCCGAAGGGGGGGACAGGGAATTCCCTGGCTACACCTTC.

Here the CDR3 reads CASRQGGDYGYTF. DNA of the CDR3: TGTGCCAGCAGACAGGGCGGCGACTATGGCTACACCTTC. The chain recombines TRBV27 with TRBJ1-2; possibly TRBD1 for D (6 bases). Germline V lookup: CDR1 MNHEY, CDR2 SMNVEV (reference sequence). V gave up 6 bases and J gave up 3 bases, with 11 bases separating them. The CDR3 covers 13 residues.

On this clonotype: This may come from a read error, since a much larger clone is one base off. The conserved phenylalanine or tryptophan is not found at the CDR3 terminus, so this likely reflects a read error. This chain connects TRBV19 to TRBJ2-1; 7 nucleotides agree with TRBD1. The CDR3 is 17 amino acids. V lost 6 bases and J lost 2; bases outside the gene matches: 13. Germline loops: CDR1 LNHDA, CDR2 SQIVND (reference sequence). CDR3 region: CASSLIRGTTTYNEQFC. CDR3 nucleotides: TGTGCCAGTAGCCTGATCAGGGGGACAACTACCTACAATGAGCAGTTCTGC.

The chain is built from TRBV29-1 and TRBJ2-5; D remains ambiguous. CDR1 and CDR2 from the germline V gene are SQVTM and ANQGSEA. Trimming took off 5 bases at V and 1 base at J, with 26 bases between the two ends. The CDR3 sequence is 18 residues long. This CDR3 is CSVNFRSKVAAVQETQYF. The CDR3 DNA reads as TGCAGCGTTAATTTCCGGTCTAAGGTAGCAGCAGTCCAAGAGACCCAGTACTTC.

This clonotype was seen at least ten times. The chain combines TRBV7-2 with TRBJ1-4, with a weak D call TRBD1 (6 bases). Between the trimmed V and J ends, which lost 1 base and 5 bases, there was a span of 14 bases. The germline V gene encodes CDR1 SGHTA and CDR2 FQGNSA. The CDR3 is 16 amino acids. Written as DNA, the CDR3 is TGTGCCAGCAGCTTAGGGGGGGCAGGGGCCAATGAAAAACTGTTTTTT. It codes for CASSLGGAGANEKLFF.

This sequence joins TRBV7-6 and TRBJ1-4; TRBD1 aligns across 9 bases. Germline CDR1 is SGHVS and CDR2 is FNYEAQ. This CDR3 is 15 amino acids long. Trimming cost V 3 bases and J 8 bases; bases outside gene matches: 7. This CDR3 reads CASSLTGGSGEKLFF. The CDR3 region has the DNA TGTGCCAGCAGCTTGACAGGGGGATCGGGGGAAAAACTGTTTTTT. Supplemented by reference TRBV7-6 and TRBJ1-4, the full variable domain reads GAGVSQSPRYKVTKRGQDVALRCDPISGHVSLYWYRQALGQGPEFLTYFNYEAQQDKSGLPNDRFSAERPEGSISTLTIQRTEQRDSAMYRCASSLTGGSGEKLFFGSGTQLSVL.

The rearrangement links TRBV6-2 or TRBV6-3 to TRBJ2-7; TRBD1 agrees at 10 bases. The V gene's germline CDR1 is MNHEY and CDR2 SVGEGT. The V gene end was trimmed by 5 bases and the J gene end by 6 bases; junction bases not matched to a gene: 7. This CDR3 has 14 amino acids. Written as DNA, the CDR3 is TGTGCCAGCAGTCCGGGACAGGGGAGAAGCGAGCAGTACTTC. It translates to CASSPGQGRSEQYF.

V gene TRBV14 combines with J gene TRBJ2-2; D not certain. The V end lost 3 bases, the J end lost 7 bases, and 12 bases lay between the germline ends. The CDR3 has 14 residues. CDR1 is SGHDN, CDR2 FVKESK, per germline. CDR3 loop: CASSQFSAYGELFF. DNA of the CDR3: TGTGCCAGCAGCCAGTTCTCCGCGTACGGGGAGCTGTTTTTT.